The TCR beta chain under discussion was sequenced for a study of shared clonotypes between healthy human individuals. About this clone itself: Its antigen is not identified.

Sequencing was at deep level. 200 to 250 ng DNA, tens of thousands of T cell genomes, went into each sorted-subset replicate PCR. Using immunoSEQ multiplex PCR, the repertoire was profiled, and TCRdb retains in-frame clones only, with some absent. The data contain about 2.5 million clones, roughly 92% of them singletons. Overall study findings and caveats: A reduction in generation probabilities was seen for non-shared clonotypes relative to those shared by all four donors. The researchers took only blood, and tissue repertoires probably look different.

V was clipped by 2 bases and J by 5 bases, with 10 bases between them. Germline V gene data show CDR1 as KGHSH and CDR2 as LQKENI. CDR3 length: 15 amino acids. The sequencing input was naive CD4+ T cells from PBMCs. Subset specified: CD45RA+ positively selected. This rearrangement joins TRBV18 to TRBJ2-6; no reliable D call. The clonotype originates from a man aged 18 to 35 in good health. Some clones in this sample may be carry-over from other donors' samples. The CDR3 DNA sequence: TGTGCCAGCTCACCAGGCAGAGGCCGGGCCAACGTCCTGACTTTC. Protein: CASSPGRGRANVLTF.